The rows below give T cell receptor beta chains drawn from one sample of a study of blood T cell repertoires in COVID-19. The data were produced by immunoSEQ multiplex PCR, yet TCRdb's version contains in-frame clones alone and is incomplete. The sample yields 120,000 or so clones, around 90% seen once. The sequencing input was peripheral blood. The receptors derive from a human donor in a cohort sampled during active COVID-19. The CDR3 runs from the conserved cysteine through the conserved F or W. The D gene is left open where the match is weak. Not all rows give a size; the values are once, few, many and, for expanded clones, a class.

TRBD2,TRBJ2-7,TRBV19,-,CASSMVAGSSYEQYF,TGTGCCAGTAGTATGGTAGCGGGGAGCTCCTACGAGCAGTACTTC
-,TRBJ1-1,TRBV19,-,CASIKRGEGTEAFF,TGTGCCAGTATCAAAAGAGGAGAGGGAACTGAAGCTTTCTTT
TRBD1,TRBJ1-2,TRBV6-5,-,CASSYSPGGSYPGYTF,TGTGCCAGCAGTTACTCTCCAGGGGGCAGTTATCCTGGCTACACCTTC
TRBD1,TRBJ1-3,TRBV6-5,-,CASSITGVGNTIYF,TGTGCCAGCAGCATAACAGGGGTTGGAAACACCATATATTTT
TRBD2,TRBJ2-1,TRBV2,-,CANMLGLAGDEQFF,TGTGCCAACATGCTGGGACTAGCGGGGGATGAGCAGTTCTTC
-,TRBJ1-1,TRBV19,once,CASSRQDNTEAFF,TGTGCCAGTAGTAGACAGGACAACACTGAAGCTTTCTTT
-,TRBJ2-7,TRBV9,-,CASSPEGDEQYF,TGTGCCAGCAGCCCCGAGGGGGACGAGCAGTACTTC
-,TRBJ1-2,TRBV6-5,-,CASSLRGGNYGYTF,TGTGCCAGCAGTCTCAGGGGCGGCAACTATGGCTACACCTTC
-,TRBJ1-1,TRBV6-5,-,CASIGREDTEAFF,TGTGCCAGCATAGGCAGGGAGGACACTGAAGCTTTCTTT
TRBD2,TRBJ2-1,TRBV10-3,-,CAISDVSGSQFF,TGTGCCATCAGTGATGTTAGCGGGAGCCAGTTCTTC
-,TRBJ2-3,TRBV28,-,CASSLSGVSRTDTQYF,TGTGCCAGCAGTTTATCCGGGGTGTCAAGGACAGATACGCAGTATTTT
-,TRBJ1-2,TRBV19,-,CASSMGQPNYGYTF,TGTGCCAGTAGTATGGGGCAGCCGAACTATGGCTACACCTTC
TRBD2,TRBJ2-5,TRBV6-4,-,CASSGLAGTSQETQYF,TGTGCCAGCAGTGGGCTAGCGGGAACGAGTCAAGAGACCCAGTACTTC
TRBD1,TRBJ1-2,TRBV6-5,-,CASSYPDRGGYTF,TGTGCCAGCAGTTACCCCGACAGGGGTGGCTACACCTTC
-,TRBJ2-7,TRBV19,few,CASTAGAPAYEQYF,TGTGCCAGTACCGCGGGGGCACCTGCCTACGAGCAGTACTTC
-,TRBJ1-1,TRBV27,-,CASSYREGTEAFF,TGTGCCAGCAGCTACAGGGAAGGTACTGAAGCTTTCTTT
-,TRBJ1-6,TRBV9,few,CASSVAPTGIGNNSPLHF,TGTGCCAGCAGCGTAGCCCCTACAGGGATTGGAAATAATTCACCCCTCCACTTT
-,TRBJ2-7,TRBV7-9,-,CASSSQGYEQYF,TGTGCCAGCAGCTCACAGGGATACGAGCAGTACTTC
-,TRBJ2-2,TRBV7-3,-,CASSSQGGANTGELFF,TGTGCCAGCAGCTCCCAGGGAGGCGCGAACACCGGGGAGCTGTTTTTT
-,TRBJ1-4,TRBV6-6,few,CASSYEGRPNEKLFF,TGTGCCAGCAGTTATGAGGGCAGGCCTAATGAAAAACTGTTTTTT
TRBD1,TRBJ2-1,TRBV5-4,-,CASSLARGRSYNEQFF,TGTGCCAGCAGCTTGGCCAGGGGGCGGTCCTACAATGAGCAGTTCTTC
-,TRBJ2-2,TRBV18,-,CASSPPVGDTGELFF,TGTGCCAGCTCACCACCAGTAGGAGACACCGGGGAGCTGTTTTTT
-,TRBJ1-1,TRBV12-3/TRBV12-4,-,CASSTGPYTEAFF,TGTGCCAGCAGCACAGGACCTTACACTGAAGCTTTCTTT
TRBD2,TRBJ2-3,TRBV5-6,few,CASRQLAASDTQYF,TGTGCCAGCAGACAACTAGCGGCTTCGGATACGCAGTATTTT
TRBD2,TRBJ2-3,TRBV3-1/TRBV3-2,-,CASSQLLTLGTSADTQYF,TGTGCCAGCAGCCAACTACTGACCCTCGGGACTAGCGCAGATACGCAGTATTTT
TRBD1,TRBJ1-2,TRBV9,many,CASSVDAGGRYGYTF,TGTGCCAGCAGCGTAGATGCAGGGGGTCGGTATGGCTACACCTTC
-,TRBJ1-2,TRBV27,-,CASSLSGGIGGGYTF,TGTGCCAGCAGTTTATCAGGAGGGATAGGAGGTGGCTACACCTTC
-,TRBJ2-3,TRBV2,few,CASKDRATDTQYF,TGTGCCAGCAAGGACAGAGCCACAGATACGCAGTATTTT
-,TRBJ1-2,TRBV3-1/TRBV3-2,-,CASSQGAYGYTF,TGTGCCAGCAGCCAAGGCGCCTATGGCTACACCTTC
-,TRBJ1-1,TRBV6-1,-,CASSDGIIAGTEAFF,TGTGCCAGCAGTGACGGGATTATAGCGGGCACTGAAGCTTTCTTT
TRBD1,TRBJ2-2,TRBV4-1,-,CASSQDLTGATGELFF,TGCGCCAGCAGCCAAGACTTGACAGGGGCCACCGGGGAGCTGTTTTTT
-,TRBJ2-7,TRBV30,-,CAWSPGHRYEQYF,TGTGCCTGGAGCCCCGGACACCGCTACGAGCAGTACTTC
-,TRBJ2-2,TRBV5-8,-,CASSLPTSTGELFF,TGTGCCAGCAGCTTGCCCACAAGCACCGGGGAGCTGTTTTTT
-,TRBJ1-4,TRBV6-5,-,CASGLLGIGKLFF,TGTGCCAGCGGACTCCTCGGGATAGGGAAACTGTTTTTT
-,TRBJ2-5,TRBV27,-,CASRGTPATETQYF,TGTGCCAGCAGAGGGACACCGGCGACGGAGACCCAGTACTTC
TRBD2,TRBJ2-7,TRBV6-6,-,CASTLSGISYEQYF,TGTGCCAGCACCCTTAGCGGGATCTCCTACGAGCAGTACTTC
TRBD2,TRBJ2-5,TRBV5-4,-,CASSFARAGEGETQYF,TGTGCCAGCAGCTTTGCAAGGGCCGGGGAGGGGGAGACCCAGTACTTC
TRBD1,TRBJ2-7,TRBV5-1,once,CASSLEGDRAYEQYF,TGCGCCAGCAGCTTGGAAGGGGACAGGGCCTACGAGCAGTACTTC
-,TRBJ2-5,TRBV27,-,CASSFMGSETQYF,TGTGCCAGCAGTTTTATGGGGAGCGAGACCCAGTACTTC
TRBD1,TRBJ1-3,TRBV3-1/TRBV3-2,-,CASSHYLGQGRDTIYF,TGTGCCAGCAGCCACTACCTGGGACAGGGACGGGACACCATATATTTT
-,TRBJ1-2,TRBV7-2,-,CASSEIRDTGYTF,TGTGCCAGCAGCGAAATCCGGGACACTGGCTACACCTTC
TRBD2,TRBJ2-5,TRBV7-7,once,CASSPGLAGGQETQYF,TGTGCCAGCAGCCCAGGACTAGCGGGAGGGCAAGAGACCCAGTACTTC
-,TRBJ1-3,TRBV27,once,CASREGGAGDTIYF,TGTGCCAGCAGAGAGGGGGGGGCTGGTGACACCATATATTTT
TRBD2,TRBJ2-3,TRBV3-1/TRBV3-2,-,CASSQSHTSGFRTDTQYF,TGTGCCAGCAGCCAAAGCCACACTAGCGGATTTCGCACAGATACGCAGTATTTT
-,TRBJ2-1,TRBV5-1,-,CASTQTTAVRGGNEQFF,TGCGCCAGCACCCAAACGACGGCGGTTCGGGGAGGCAATGAGCAGTTCTTC
TRBD2,TRBJ2-5,TRBV5-4,-,CASSLDGRGETQYF,TGTGCCAGCAGCTTGGACGGGAGGGGAGAGACCCAGTACTTC
-,TRBJ1-2,TRBV5-4,-,CASSWGGTANYGYTF,TGTGCCAGCAGCTGGGGGGGGACGGCTAACTATGGCTACACCTTC
TRBD1,TRBJ1-1,TRBV11-3,-,CASSLGTGVRDTEAFF,TGTGCCAGCAGCTTGGGGACAGGGGTTCGCGACACTGAAGCTTTCTTT
TRBD2,TRBJ2-7,TRBV19,-,CASSITSGGDHEQYF,TGTGCCAGTAGTATCACTAGCGGGGGGGACCACGAGCAGTACTTC
-,TRBJ2-7,TRBV12-3/TRBV12-4,-,CASRSAMYEQYF,TGTGCCAGCAGGTCTGCTATGTACGAGCAGTACTTC
TRBD1,TRBJ2-7,TRBV6-6,few,CASSPGQGMTGEQYF,TGTGCCAGCAGTCCCGGACAGGGGATGACGGGAGAGCAGTACTTC
-,TRBJ1-2,TRBV2,-,CASSTAAGWDGYTF,TGTGCCAGCAGTACCGCCGCAGGGTGGGATGGCTACACCTTC
-,TRBJ1-1,TRBV14,-,CASSQDSTNTEAFF,TGTGCCAGCAGCCAAGATAGCACGAACACTGAAGCTTTCTTT
-,TRBJ1-2,TRBV2,-,CASSSSRGESGYTF,TGTGCCAGCAGTTCTTCCAGGGGAGAGTCGGGCTACACCTTC
-,TRBJ1-2,TRBV27,once,CASRVGGSGYTF,TGTGCCAGCAGAGTGGGGGGGTCTGGCTACACCTTC
TRBD2,TRBJ2-3,TRBV6-5,-,CATNSGDSLADTQYF,TGTGCCACCAATAGCGGGGACTCCCTCGCAGATACGCAGTATTTT
TRBD2,TRBJ2-7,TRBV2,-,CASRPGLRSYEQYF,TGTGCCAGCAGACCGGGACTACGATCCTACGAGCAGTACTTC
-,TRBJ2-7,TRBV10-3,few,CAINGGRGYEQYF,TGTGCCATCAATGGTGGCAGGGGCTACGAGCAGTACTTC
-,TRBJ2-1,TRBV5-1,-,CASSVDRYNEQFF,TGCGCCAGCAGCGTGGACAGATACAATGAGCAGTTCTTC